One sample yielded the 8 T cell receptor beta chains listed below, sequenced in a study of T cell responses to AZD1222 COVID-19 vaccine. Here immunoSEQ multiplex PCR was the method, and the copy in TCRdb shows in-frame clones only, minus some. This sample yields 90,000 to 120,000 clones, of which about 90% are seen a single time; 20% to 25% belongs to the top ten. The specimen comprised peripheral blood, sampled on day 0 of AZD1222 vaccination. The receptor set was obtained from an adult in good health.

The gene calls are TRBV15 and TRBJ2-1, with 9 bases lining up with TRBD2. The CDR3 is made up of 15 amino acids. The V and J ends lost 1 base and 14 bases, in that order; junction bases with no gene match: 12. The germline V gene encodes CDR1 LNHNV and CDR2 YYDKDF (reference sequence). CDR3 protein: CATSRVKTTSGQEFF. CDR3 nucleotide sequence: TGTGCCACCAGCAGAGTAAAGACGACTAGCGGCCAGGAGTTCTTC.

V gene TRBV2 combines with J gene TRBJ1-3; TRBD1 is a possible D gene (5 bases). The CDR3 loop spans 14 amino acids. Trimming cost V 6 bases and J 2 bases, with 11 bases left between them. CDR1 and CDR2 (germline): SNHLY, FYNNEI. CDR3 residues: CASSFRVTGNTIYF. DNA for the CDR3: TGTGCCAGCAGCTTCAGGGTAACTGGAAACACCATATATTTT.

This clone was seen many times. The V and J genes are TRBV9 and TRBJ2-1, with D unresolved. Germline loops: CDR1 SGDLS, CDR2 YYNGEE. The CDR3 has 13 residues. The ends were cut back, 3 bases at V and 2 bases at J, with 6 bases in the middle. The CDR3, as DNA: TGTGCCAGCAGCGCCCCACCCTACAATGAGCAGTTCTTC. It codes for CASSAPPYNEQFF. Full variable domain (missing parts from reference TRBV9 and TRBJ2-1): DSGVTQTPKHLITATGQRVTLRCSPRSGDLSVYWYQQSLDQGLQFLIQYYNGEERAKGNILERFSAQQFPDLHSELNLSSLELGDSALYFCASSAPPYNEQFFGPGTRLTVL.

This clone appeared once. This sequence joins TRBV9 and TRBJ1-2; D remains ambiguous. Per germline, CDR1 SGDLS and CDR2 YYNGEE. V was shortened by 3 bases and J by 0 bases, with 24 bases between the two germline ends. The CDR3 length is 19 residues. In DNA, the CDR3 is TGTGCCAGCAGCGCTACGGGCCAGATTACTCAATTATCTAACTATGGCTACACCTTC. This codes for CASSATGQITQLSNYGYTF.

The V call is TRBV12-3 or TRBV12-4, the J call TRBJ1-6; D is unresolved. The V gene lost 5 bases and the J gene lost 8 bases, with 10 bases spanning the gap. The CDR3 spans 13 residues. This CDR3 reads CASSLHMDSPLHF. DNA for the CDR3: TGTGCCAGCAGTCTTCACATGGATTCACCCCTCCACTTT.

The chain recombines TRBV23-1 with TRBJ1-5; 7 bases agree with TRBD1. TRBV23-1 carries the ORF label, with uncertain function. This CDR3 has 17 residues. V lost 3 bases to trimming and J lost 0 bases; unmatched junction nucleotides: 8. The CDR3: CASSQITTGNSNQPQHF. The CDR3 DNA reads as TGCGCCAGCAGTCAGATAACGACAGGGAATAGCAATCAGCCCCAGCATTTT.

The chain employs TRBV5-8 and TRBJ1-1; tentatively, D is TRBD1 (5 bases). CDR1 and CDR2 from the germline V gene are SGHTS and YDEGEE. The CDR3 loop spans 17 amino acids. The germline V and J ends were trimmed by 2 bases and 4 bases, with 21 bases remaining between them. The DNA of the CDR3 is TGTGCCAGCAGCTTACTGTCTTCGGCTTCAGGGAGCACTGAAGCTTTCTTT. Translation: CASSLLSSASGSTEAFF. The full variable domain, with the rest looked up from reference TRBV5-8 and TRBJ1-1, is EAGVTQSPTHLIKTRGQQATLRCSPISGHTSVYWYQQALGLGLQFLLWYDEGEERNRGNFPPRFSGRQFPNYSSELNVNALELEDSALYLCASSLLSSASGSTEAFFGQGTRLTVV.

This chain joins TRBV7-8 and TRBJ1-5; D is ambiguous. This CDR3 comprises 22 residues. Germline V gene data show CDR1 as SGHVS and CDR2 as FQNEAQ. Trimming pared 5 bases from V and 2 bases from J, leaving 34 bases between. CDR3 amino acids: CASSPIIRNPIVGIPGNQPQHF. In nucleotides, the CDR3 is TGTGCCAGCAGCCCCATAATTCGTAATCCTATCGTTGGGATTCCAGGCAATCAGCCCCAGCATTTT. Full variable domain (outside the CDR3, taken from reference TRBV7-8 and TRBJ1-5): GAGVSQSPRYKVAKRGQDVALRCDPISGHVSLFWYQQALGQGPEFLTYFQNEAQLDKSGLPSDRFFAERPEGSVSTLKIQRTQQEDSAVYLCASSPIIRNPIVGIPGNQPQHFGDGTRLSIL.